This TCR beta chain was observed in a study of blood T cells in healthy people across ages. Findings and caveats of the study: PBMCs left unsorted prevented a conclusive naive versus antigen-experienced comparison.

Peripheral blood was drawn, approximately 9.7 milliliters per donor. Together with a sample-barcoded 5' primer, a J-beta primer mix was included in a second PCR lasting about 7 to 11 cycles. A template-switch adaptor containing 12 random nucleotides labeled each cDNA molecule. TCRdb re-called the 5' RACE reads through MiXCR, storing one row per CDR3 protein. The sample has around 620,000 distinct CDR3 sequences; 27% are singletons. Regarding this clonotype: As yet, its antigen is unknown.

Material: blood. The receptor was isolated from a woman between 65 and 79 years old in good health.

The CDR3 region is CSAGTAQETQYF. The CDR3 coding sequence is TGCAGCGCCGGGACAGCTCAAGAGACCCAGTACTTC. The chain joins TRBV29-1 to TRBJ2-5, with 7 bases matching TRBD1. Germline V gene sequence: CDR1 SQVTM, CDR2 ANQGSEA. The CDR3 totals 12 residues. V was pared by 7 bases and J by 2 bases, with 4 bases of the junction left unmatched.